This record looks at one T cell receptor (beta chain) sequence and its context. The antigen remains unidentified. The CDR3 totals 11 residues. The V end was cut by 7 bases, the J end by 6 bases, with 10 bases between. The germline gives CDR1 MNHEY, CDR2 SVGAGI. This sample is part of a study of a mutant IDH1 vaccine in newly diagnosed glioma. Time point denoted: week 47, end of study. Every vaccination contained 300 ug of the mutant IDH1 20-mer peptide and was paired with topical imiquimod. The method was immunoSEQ multiplex PCR; TCRdb's version includes in-frame clones alone and lacks a portion of them. Counted here are 50,000 or so clones, roughly 84% occurring once; the ten biggest clones make up approximately 4.6%.

The sequenced sample was PBMCs, obtained from a glioma patient whose treatment included an IDH1 peptide vaccine. The receptor was isolated from a woman aged 25 to 39 with glioma. Some clones in this sample may be carry-over from other donors' samples. This chain links TRBV6-5 with TRBJ2-7; D is undetermined. In nucleotides, the CDR3 is TGTGCCAGCAAAGGTAGTTTCGAGCAGTACTTC. This translates into CASKGSFEQYF.